The sequence of this TCR beta chain was determined in a study of T cell responses to AZD1222 COVID-19 vaccine. The CDR3 extends over 15 amino acids. Trimming cost V 4 bases and J 1 base, with 11 bases left between them. The germline CDR1 and CDR2 sequences are KGHDR and SFDVKD. TCRdb's copy holds only in-frame clones and misses some; the assay was immunoSEQ multiplex PCR. This table holds about 78,000 clones, 90% found once. The V call is TRBV24-1, the J call TRBJ2-3; perhaps TRBD1 as D (5 bases). Sample: peripheral blood, taken 28 days after the second AZD1222 dose. The receptor was isolated from an adult who received the AZD1222 COVID-19 vaccine. In DNA, the CDR3 is TGTGCCACCAGTGAGGACATCGAGGGCACAGATACGCAGTATTTT. It codes for CATSEDIEGTDTQYF.